The 19 T cell receptor beta chains in this list originate from one sample, sequenced in a study of response to subunit inactivated influenza vaccine. TCRdb reprocessed the RT-PCR reads via MiXCR and lists one record per CDR3 protein. The profile shows hundreds of thousands of distinct CDR3 sequences, less than 20% of them singletons. The source material was PBMCs from blood, sampled about 13 days after vaccination. The receptors stem from a man aged 45-60 years who received an inactivated influenza vaccine.

The CDR3 sequence: CASSSTAGATEQFF. CDR3 sequence (DNA): TGTGCCAGCAGTTCCACAGCGGGAGCCACTGAGCAGTTCTTC. The chain is built from TRBV2 and TRBJ2-1; 8 bases line up with TRBD2. Germline V lookup: CDR1 SNHLY, CDR2 FYNNEI. J was trimmed by 9 bases and V by 5 bases; bases with no gene match: 9. The CDR3 length is 14 residues.

This rearrangement joins TRBV6-2 or TRBV6-3 to TRBJ2-5; TRBD2 matches 9 bases. In germline, CDR1 is MNHEY, CDR2 SVGEGT. The CDR3 consists of 15 residues. Trimming removed 5 bases from V and 6 bases from J; junction bases left unmatched: 10. This chain's CDR3 is CASSPIAGDGKTQYF. In DNA, the CDR3 is TGTGCCAGCAGTCCGATAGCGGGAGACGGGAAGACCCAGTACTTC.

This clonotype has more than one count but fewer than ten. V usage is TRBV14 and J usage is TRBJ2-3, with TRBD1 identical over 12 bases. The CDR3 runs to 16 residues. The V segment lost 3 bases and the J segment 2 bases; nucleotides outside the gene matches: 3. CDR1 is SGHDN and CDR2 is FVKESK in the germline V gene. CDR3 DNA: TGTGCCAGCAGCCAGGGACAGGGGGCGAACACAGATACGCAGTATTTT. Its protein is CASSQGQGANTDTQYF.

This clonotype was observed a handful of times. The genes are TRBV5-5 and TRBJ2-1, with TRBD2 matching 8 bases. This CDR3 has 16 amino acids. With 1 base clipped from V and 2 bases from J, the junction kept 5 bases outside the gene matches. Germline V gene data show CDR1 as SGHKS and CDR2 as YYEKEE (reference sequence). CDR3 region: CASSLRGGTTYNEQFF. The CDR3 DNA sequence: TGTGCCAGCAGCTTGCGCGGGGGGACTACCTACAATGAGCAGTTCTTC.

This clonotype has at least ten counts. The chain recombines TRBV11-2 with TRBJ2-7; 10 bases map to TRBD1. Germline CDR1 and CDR2: SGHAT and FQNNGV. This CDR3 comprises 15 residues. With V trimmed by 4 bases and J by 2 bases, 5 bases remained unmatched. CDR3 loop: CASSSAGTGAYEQYF. CDR3 bases: TGTGCCAGCAGCTCTGCCGGGACAGGGGCCTACGAGCAGTACTTC.

This clonotype was counted between two and nine times. This sequence joins TRBV20-1 and TRBJ2-3; TRBD2 aligns across 8 bases. Looked up from germline, CDR1 is DFQATT and CDR2 is SNEGSKA (reference sequence). Losses at the gene ends were 5 bases for V and 4 bases for J; bases not matched to a gene: 11. There are 15 residues in the CDR3. CDR3 amino acids: CSAQSPAGAADTQYF. For the CDR3, the DNA is TGCAGTGCTCAATCCCCAGCGGGAGCGGCAGATACGCAGTATTTT.

The chain combines TRBV11-2 with TRBJ1-6, with a possible D match to TRBD1 (6 bases). Germline CDR1 SGHAT, CDR2 FQNNGV. CDR3 length equals 16 residues. V lost 3 bases and J lost 7, with 16 bases in between. The CDR3 DNA is TGTGCCAGCAGCTTTCAGACATACCAGGGGAATTCACCCCTCCACTTT. Protein: CASSFQTYQGNSPLHF.

This clonotype occurred a few times. CDR3 protein: CASSKGSRGEKLFF. CDR3 sequence (DNA): TGTGCCAGCAGCAAAGGATCCAGGGGTGAAAAACTGTTTTTT. V gene TRBV21-1 combines with J gene TRBJ1-4; the table's D call of TRBD1 was not tested on the DNA. TRBV21-1 is termed a pseudogene. CDR3 length: 14 amino acids.

CDR3 bases: TGTGCCAGCAACCACGCCACCGGGACAGGGGGAGGCGAGCAGTACTTC. Translating gives CASNHATGTGGGEQYF. The gene calls are TRBV6-1 and TRBJ2-7; 11 positions match TRBD1. V dropped 7 bases and J dropped 6; count of bases not matched to a gene: 14. CDR3 length: 16 residues. Germline loops: CDR1 MNHNS, CDR2 SASEGT.

The chain has TRBV20-1 and TRBJ2-1; TRBD2 agrees at 12 bases. This CDR3 has 16 amino acids. Germline values: CDR1 DFQATT, CDR2 SNEGSKA (reference sequence). The J segment lost 6 bases and the V segment lost 1 base, leaving 7 bases of the junction unmatched. The DNA of the CDR3 is TGCAGTGCTAGAGCAGGACTAGCGGGAATTGGCAATGAGCAGTTCTTC. It yields the protein CSARAGLAGIGNEQFF.

This clonotype was seen many times. The V and J genes are TRBV24-1 and TRBJ2-3, with D unresolved. The CDR3 covers 13 residues. Trimming removed 4 bases from V and 2 bases from J, with 6 bases in between. CDR1 is KGHDR and CDR2 is SFDVKD in the germline V gene. CDR3 bases: TGTGCCACCAGTGACAGATCCACAGATACGCAGTATTTT. Translating gives CATSDRSTDTQYF.

This clonotype was seen a handful of times. The chain links TRBV21-1 to TRBJ1-2; TRBD1 is the table's D call and was not checked against the DNA. TRBV21-1 is annotated as a pseudogene. This CDR3 is built from 16 residues. In nucleotides, the CDR3 is TGTGCCAGCAGCAAAAAGGGGACGGGGCCTAACTATGGCTACACCTTC. It is translated as CASSKKGTGPNYGYTF.

The table lists this clonotype with a few counts. V is TRBV7-2 and J is TRBJ1-2, with D maybe TRBD1 (5 bases). V gave up 8 bases and J gave up 2 bases, with 6 bases separating them. CDR1 is SGHTA, CDR2 FQGNSA, per germline. The CDR3 is 11 amino acids. In nucleotides, the CDR3 is TGTGCCAGCGGGGACAACTATGGCTACACCTTC. Protein sequence: CASGDNYGYTF. Variable domain in full (rest from reference TRBV7-2 and TRBJ1-2): GAGVSQSPSNKVTEKGKDVELRCDPISGHTALYWYRQSLGQGLEFLIYFQGNSAPDKSGLPSDRFSAERTGGSVSTLTIQRTQQEDSAVYLCASGDNYGYTFGSGTRLTVV.

This clonotype was detected a few times. The V and J genes are TRBV15 and TRBJ2-1; tentative D call: TRBD2 (6 bases). Trimming removed 5 bases from V and 6 bases from J, with 14 bases in between. This CDR3 has 14 amino acids. Germline CDR1 reads LNHNV; CDR2 reads YYDKDF (reference sequence). The CDR3 DNA sequence: TGTGCCACCAGCCCCCGAGCTAGCGCCAATGAGCAGTTCTTC. Translated: CATSPRASANEQFF.

V and J are TRBV20-1 and TRBJ1-1; D perhaps matches TRBD1 (5 bases). Germline loops: CDR1 DFQATT, CDR2 SNEGSKA (reference sequence). The CDR3 length is 14 residues. The V end lost 1 base, the J end lost 2 bases, and 11 bases lay between the germline ends. The CDR3 DNA reads TGCAGTGCTAGAGGCAGGAGGGGTAACACTGAAGCTTTCTTT. Translation gives CSARGRRGNTEAFF.

This clonotype was counted at least ten times. CDR3 sequence: CASSFGLAGRGTYNEQFF. The DNA for the CDR3 is TGCGCCAGCAGCTTTGGACTAGCGGGCAGAGGCACCTACAATGAGCAGTTCTTC. The rearrangement joins TRBV5-1 to TRBJ2-1, with 11 nucleotides matching TRBD2. There are 18 residues in the CDR3. CDR1 and CDR2 from the germline V gene are SGHRS and YFSETQ. The trim removed 2 bases at V and 2 bases at J, leaving 9 bases unmatched.

Of note for this clonotype: The junction differs from germline at one of its ends, possibly a read error. The chain links TRBV6-5 to TRBJ1-6; D is possibly TRBD1 (5 bases). The germline CDR1 and CDR2 sequences are MNHEY and SVGAGI. There are 17 residues in the CDR3. The CDR3 DNA is TGTGCCAGCAGTTACCCGACCTCGGCAGGGAAGAATTCACCCCTTCACTTT. Its translation is CASSYPTSAGKNSPLHF.

This clonotype has more than one count but fewer than ten. V is TRBV6-1 and J is TRBJ1-5; D is unresolved. Per germline, CDR1 MNHNS and CDR2 SASEGT. This CDR3 is built from 15 residues. The V gene lost 6 bases and the J gene lost 2 bases, with 14 bases spanning the gap. The CDR3 region has the DNA TGTGCCAGCAGCATAACTGTCGTAGGCAATCAGCCCCAGCATTTT. This encodes CASSITVVGNQPQHF.

This clonotype was counted only a few times. This rearrangement joins TRBV25-1 to TRBJ2-2, with D maybe TRBD2 (7 bases). Germline CDR1 MGHDK, CDR2 SYGVNS. The CDR3 contains 15 residues. V was cut by 0 bases and J by 4 bases, with 9 bases left in between. The CDR3 is CASSEYGGLTGELFF. CDR3 nucleotides: TGTGCCAGCAGTGAATACGGGGGGCTCACCGGGGAGCTGTTTTTT.